Given below is one T cell receptor beta chain in context. Its specificity is unknown. The data belong to a study of T cell responses to AZD1222 COVID-19 vaccine. TCRdb's copy holds only in-frame clones and misses some; the assay was immunoSEQ multiplex PCR. The table lists 110,000 or so clones, roughly 88% of them singletons, with under 3% in the top ten. General observations from the study: Spike was spanned by vaccine-associated CD4 TCRs, with dominance at 160-218 and 743-854. Clonal diversity was possibly underestimated; the donors were predominantly white British and more often female.

This CDR3 has 17 amino acids. Germline V gene lookup returns CDR1 LGHDT and CDR2 YNNKEL (reference sequence). The ends lost 4 bases at V and 5 bases at J; junction bases unmatched: 16. Sequencing was performed on peripheral blood, taken on day 0 of AZD1222 vaccination. The sequence came from an adult in good health. The rearrangement links TRBV3-1 (or the pseudogene TRBV3-2) to TRBJ1-2; TRBD1 matches at 7 bases. CDR3 amino acids: CASSPMLTRQGEYGYTF. In DNA, the CDR3 is TGTGCCAGCAGCCCAATGTTAACTAGACAGGGTGAATATGGCTACACCTTC.